This is a list of T cell receptor beta chains from one sample in a study of human thymus T cells. Clones were sequenced by immunoSEQ multiplex PCR, and TCRdb holds only the in-frame ones, with some missing. Here the sample spans about 60,000 clones, 94% being singletons. Input material: blood. These receptors were taken from a boy less than two years old with a congenital heart defect but otherwise immunologically healthy. Each CDR3 is given with its conserved first and last residue. A D gene is named only where the DNA matches it firmly. Size tells how often a clone was seen (once, few, many) or the class of an expanded clone, and some rows leave it out.

D | J | size | V | CDR3 | DNA
TRBD2 | TRBJ2-1 | NA | TRBV4-3 | CASSQVGLAGLYNEQFF | TGCGCCAGCAGCCAGGTTGGTCTAGCGGGGCTCTACAATGAGCAGTTCTTC
NA | TRBJ1-1 | NA | TRBV18 | CASSLGTPTLEAFF | TGTGCCAGCTCACTCGGGACCCCTACTCTTGAAGCTTTCTTT
NA | TRBJ2-3 | NA | TRBV5-4 | CASSLGVGPRGDTQYF | TGTGCCAGCAGCTTGGGTGTAGGACCCAGGGGAGATACGCAGTATTTT
NA | TRBJ2-7 | NA | TRBV19 | CASSIGTGYEQYF | TGTGCCAGTAGTATCGGCACAGGTTACGAGCAGTACTTC
TRBD2 | TRBJ2-3 | once | TRBV9 | CASSVGTSGSTDTQYF | TGTGCCAGCAGCGTAGGGACTAGCGGGAGCACAGATACGCAGTATTTT
TRBD1 | TRBJ2-6 | NA | TRBV6-1 | CAGAQGEAGANVLTF | TGTGCCGGGGCGCAGGGGGAAGCTGGGGCCAACGTCCTGACTTTC
NA | TRBJ2-7 | NA | TRBV27 | CASSGGLLRRTYF | TGTGCCAGCAGTGGCGGACTCTTACGAAGAACGTACTTC
NA | TRBJ2-7 | NA | TRBV11-1 | CASSLNPLYEQYF | TGTGCCAGCAGCTTAAACCCCCTCTACGAGCAGTACTTC
TRBD1 | TRBJ2-7 | NA | TRBV28 | CASSLPHRGAHEQYF | TGTGCCAGCAGTTTACCGCACAGGGGCGCTCACGAGCAGTACTTC
TRBD2 | TRBJ2-3 | NA | TRBV7-3 | CASSLASGPAEYF | TGTGCCAGCAGCCTGGCTAGCGGTCCAGCGGAGTATTTT
TRBD1 | TRBJ1-2 | NA | TRBV9 | CASSVARAGGGYTF | TGTGCCAGCAGCGTAGCTCGGGCAGGGGGAGGCTACACCTTC
NA | TRBJ1-2 | NA | TRBV11-3 | CASSRSATSNYGYTF | TGTGCCAGCTCTCGATCAGCCACTTCTAACTATGGCTACACCTTC
NA | TRBJ1-1 | NA | TRBV27 | CASSVPGLNTEAFF | TGTGCCAGCAGCGTCCCCGGTCTGAACACTGAAGCTTTCTTT
NA | TRBJ2-2 | NA | TRBV19 | CASTRGPARTGELFF | TGTGCCAGTACACGCGGACCGGCGAGGACCGGGGAGCTGTTTTTT
TRBD1 | TRBJ2-5 | NA | TRBV4-1 | CASSPDRDETQYF | TGCGCCAGCAGCCCGGACAGGGACGAGACCCAGTACTTC
NA | TRBJ2-6 | NA | TRBV7-3 | CASSLAAPGANVLTF | TGTGCCAGCAGCTTAGCGGCCCCTGGGGCCAACGTCCTGACTTTC
TRBD1 | TRBJ1-1 | NA | TRBV18 | CASSPPVRGQEAFF | TGTGCCAGCTCACCACCAGTCAGGGGGCAAGAAGCTTTCTTT
TRBD1 | TRBJ1-2 | once | TRBV19 | CASRSGGIGGYTF | TGTGCCAGTAGATCAGGGGGCATCGGTGGCTACACCTTC
NA | TRBJ2-7 | NA | TRBV7-9 | CASSLQERAYEQYF | TGTGCCAGCAGCTTACAGGAGCGGGCCTACGAGCAGTACTTC
NA | TRBJ1-6 | NA | TRBV4-1 | CASSHGQSQGLGNSPLHF | TGCGCCAGCAGCCATGGACAGTCCCAGGGTTTGGGGAATTCACCCCTCCACTTT
NA | TRBJ1-3 | NA | TRBV6-5 | CASSLKTGRNTIYF | TGTGCCAGCAGTCTTAAGACAGGAAGGAACACCATATATTTT
NA | TRBJ2-1 | NA | TRBV7-2 | CASSFVDYPYNEQFF | TGTGCCAGCAGCTTCGTAGACTACCCCTACAATGAGCAGTTCTTC
NA | TRBJ2-7 | NA | TRBV7-2 | CASSLAGTYEQYF | TGTGCCAGCAGCTTAGCAGGGACCTACGAGCAGTACTTC
NA | TRBJ1-6 | NA | TRBV7-2 | CASRTGSYNSPLHF | TGTGCCAGCAGGACAGGCTCCTATAATTCACCCCTCCACTTT
TRBD1 | TRBJ1-1 | NA | TRBV19 | CASSRARGQTEAFF | TGTGCCAGTAGTAGAGCCAGGGGGCAAACTGAAGCTTTCTTT
NA | TRBJ2-7 | NA | TRBV2 | CASSNFRGLPYEQYF | TGTGCCAGCAGTAATTTCCGGGGTCTCCCCTACGAGCAGTACTTC
NA | TRBJ2-2 | NA | TRBV28 | CASSREGPGTGELFF | TGTGCCAGCAGTCGGGAAGGTCCGGGGACCGGGGAGCTGTTTTTT
NA | TRBJ2-7 | NA | TRBV7-9 | CASSPHRAEQYF | TGTGCCAGCAGCCCTCACAGGGCCGAGCAGTACTTC
NA | TRBJ2-1 | NA | TRBV21-1 | CASRLAGDNEQFF | TGTGCCAGCAGACTAGCGGGAGACAATGAGCAGTTCTTC
NA | TRBJ2-5 | NA | TRBV27 | CASSLSPVAFQETQYF | TGTGCCAGCAGTTTATCGCCCGTAGCCTTTCAAGAGACCCAGTACTTC
TRBD1 | TRBJ2-7 | NA | TRBV25-1 | CASSEYTSGTGAYEQYF | TGTGCCAGCAGTGAATATACCTCCGGGACAGGGGCCTACGAGCAGTACTTC
TRBD1 | TRBJ1-1 | few | TRBV29-1 | CSVRGQFIEAFF | TGCAGCGTTCGGGGACAGTTCATTGAAGCTTTCTTT
TRBD1 | TRBJ2-7 | NA | TRBV5-4 | CASGPGTGSRYEQYF | TGTGCCAGCGGCCCAGGGACAGGGAGTAGGTACGAGCAGTACTTC
TRBD1 | TRBJ1-1 | NA | TRBV11-3 | CASSSPRDRVTHAEAFF | TGTGCCAGCAGCTCCCCCAGGGACAGGGTAACCCACGCTGAGGCTTTCTTT
TRBD2 | TRBJ2-4 | NA | TRBV27 | CASSLKRENGLNIQYF | TGTGCCAGCAGTCTTAAGCGGGAGAACGGTTTAAACATTCAGTACTTC
NA | TRBJ1-4 | once | TRBV4-2 | CASSQDWVSQTTNEKLFF | TGTGCCAGCAGCCAAGATTGGGTCAGCCAAACAACTAATGAAAAACTGTTTTTT
TRBD2 | TRBJ2-3 | NA | TRBV7-9 | CASSLPTSGNTDTQYF | TGTGCCAGCAGCCTACCGACTAGCGGAAACACAGATACGCAGTATTTT
NA | TRBJ2-2 | NA | TRBV5-4 | CASSPVQTGELFF | TGTGCCAGCAGCCCAGTCCAGACCGGGGAGCTGTTTTTT
TRBD2 | TRBJ2-3 | NA | TRBV10-1 | CASSDMREVTDTQYF | TGCGCCAGCAGTGATATGCGGGAGGTAACGGATACGCAGTATTTT
NA | TRBJ1-2 | NA | TRBV18 | CASSPVGVYGYTF | TGTGCCAGCTCACCAGTGGGGGTCTATGGCTACACCTTC
NA | TRBJ1-4 | NA | TRBV5-1 | CASSLGATSPTNEKLFF | TGCGCCAGCAGCTTGGGTGCAACCTCTCCAACTAATGAAAAACTGTTTTTT
NA | TRBJ2-2 | NA | TRBV5-5 | CASSLETVRELFF | TGTGCCAGCAGCTTGGAAACCGTCCGGGAGCTGTTTTTT
NA | TRBJ1-2 | NA | TRBV7-2 | CASSLAYRVLYGYTF | TGTGCCAGCAGCTTAGCCTACAGGGTACTCTATGGCTACACCTTC
NA | TRBJ1-2 | NA | TRBV27 | CASSWGGANYGYTF | TGTGCCAGCAGTTGGGGGGGAGCTAACTATGGCTACACCTTC
NA | TRBJ2-3 | NA | TRBV5-5 | CASSLEVADTQYF | TGTGCCAGCAGCTTGGAGGTGGCAGATACGCAGTATTTT
TRBD1 | TRBJ1-2 | NA | TRBV6-1 | CASSTGQGANYGYTF | TGTGCCAGCAGCACAGGACAGGGGGCTAACTATGGCTACACCTTC
NA | TRBJ1-1 | NA | TRBV5-1 | CASSLRVGVMNTEAFF | TGCGCCAGCAGTCTCAGGGTGGGAGTTATGAACACTGAAGCTTTCTTT
NA | TRBJ2-1 | NA | TRBV6-4 | CASSDGGNSYNEQFF | TGTGCCAGCAGTGACGGGGGTAACTCCTACAATGAGCAGTTCTTC
NA | TRBJ1-5 | NA | TRBV6-6 | CASSYVPNQPQHF | TGTGCCAGCAGTTACGTTCCCAATCAGCCCCAGCATTTT
TRBD2 | TRBJ2-3 | NA | TRBV7-8 | CASSPPRREGTDTQYF | TGTGCCAGCAGCCCACCCAGGCGGGAGGGCACAGATACGCAGTATTTT
NA | TRBJ2-1 | once | TRBV12-5 | CASASQGRWDNEQFF | TGTGCTAGTGCCTCGCAGGGGAGGTGGGACAATGAGCAGTTCTTC
NA | TRBJ2-3 | NA | TRBV27 | CASSLSTDTQYF | TGTGCCAGCAGTCTGAGCACAGATACGCAGTATTTT
NA | TRBJ1-1 | NA | TRBV12-5 | CASALASAGGTEAFF | TGTGCTAGTGCCCTGGCCTCAGCGGGAGGCACTGAAGCTTTCTTT